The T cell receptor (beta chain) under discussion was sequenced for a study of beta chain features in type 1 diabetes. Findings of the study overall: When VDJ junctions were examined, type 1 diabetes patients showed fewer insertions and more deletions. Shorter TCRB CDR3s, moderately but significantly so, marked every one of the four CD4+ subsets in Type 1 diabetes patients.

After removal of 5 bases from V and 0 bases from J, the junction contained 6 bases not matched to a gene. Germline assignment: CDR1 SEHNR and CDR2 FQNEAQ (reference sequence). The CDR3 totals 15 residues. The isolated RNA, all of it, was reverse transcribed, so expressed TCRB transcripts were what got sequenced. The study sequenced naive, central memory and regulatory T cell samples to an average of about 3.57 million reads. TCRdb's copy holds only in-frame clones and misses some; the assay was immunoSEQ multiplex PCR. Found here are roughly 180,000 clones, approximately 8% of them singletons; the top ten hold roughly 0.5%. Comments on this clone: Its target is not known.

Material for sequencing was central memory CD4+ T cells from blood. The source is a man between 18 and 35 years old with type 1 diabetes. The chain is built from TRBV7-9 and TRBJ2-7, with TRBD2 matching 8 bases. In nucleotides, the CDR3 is TGTGCCAGCAGCCGGGGGGGGCCTCCCTCCTACGAGCAGTACTTC. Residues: CASSRGGPPSYEQYF.